The 27 T cell receptor beta chains reported below all come from one sample, sequenced in a study of cytomegalovirus exposure and HLA in healthy donors. The PCR was carried out with 60 Vbeta primers and 13 Jbeta primers. Repertoires were generated with immunoSEQ multiplex PCR, while TCRdb's copy carries only in-frame clones and drops some. The table lists approximately 120,000 clones, about 83% of them singletons. Sequenced material: PBMCs. Receptors were obtained from a woman in her thirties or forties in good health and CMV-seropositive.

V gene TRBV6-1 combines with J gene TRBJ1-4; D is unclear. This CDR3 region has 18 residues. Germline CDR1 MNHNS, CDR2 SASEGT. Deletions cut 3 bases from V and 5 bases from J, with 22 bases between. The CDR3 here is CASSDCPSLLVDNEKLFF. CDR3 DNA: TGTGCCAGCAGTGACTGTCCAAGTCTCCTAGTCGACAATGAAAAACTGTTTTTT.

This clone was recorded once. The chain uses TRBV4-3 and TRBJ2-1; possible D gene TRBD1, 5 bases. This CDR3 spans 15 amino acids. Per germline, CDR1 LGHNA and CDR2 YSLEER. Trimming stripped 1 base from V and 3 bases from J, with 10 bases between. This CDR3 is CASSQATGHYNEQFF. The CDR3 nucleotides read TGCGCCAGCAGCCAAGCTACAGGCCACTACAATGAGCAGTTCTTC.

This clone has a handful of counts. The chain has TRBV9 and TRBJ1-6; 8 bases agree with TRBD1. Trimming at V came to 1 base and at J to 2 bases, leaving 2 bases not matched to a gene. Germline CDR1 reads SGDLS; CDR2 reads YYNGEE. CDR3 length equals 16 residues. DNA for the CDR3: TGTGCCAGCAGCGTAACGGACAGGGCCTATAATTCACCCCTCCACTTT. Protein sequence: CASSVTDRAYNSPLHF.

The chain recombines TRBV5-1 with TRBJ2-3, with D perhaps TRBD1 (5 bases). This CDR3 has 14 residues. Between the trimmed V and J ends, which lost 7 bases and 0 bases, there was a span of 12 bases. Germline CDR1 and CDR2: SGHRS and YFSETQ. CDR3 DNA: TGCGCCAGCGGGGCCCTTAGCAGCACAGATACGCAGTATTTT. Its translation: CASGALSSTDTQYF.

The gene calls are TRBV4-3 and TRBJ2-2; possibly TRBD1 for D (6 bases). V lost 4 bases and J lost 2, with 8 bases in between. Per germline, CDR1 LGHNA and CDR2 YSLEER. This CDR3 comprises 14 residues. As DNA, the CDR3 is TGCGCCAGCAGCCCGGACAGTAACACCGGGGAGCTGTTTTTT. It is translated as CASSPDSNTGELFF.

The CDR3 loop reads CASSLVWRDRDLAKNIQYF. The DNA of the CDR3 is TGTGCCAGCAGCTTGGTATGGCGGGACAGAGACCTAGCCAAAAACATTCAGTACTTC. The chain uses TRBV5-8 and TRBJ2-4; tentatively, D is TRBD1 (7 bases). From germline, CDR1 is SGHTS and CDR2 YDEGEE. With 0 bases removed from V and 0 bases from J, the gap between germline ends came to 19 bases. CDR3 length: 19 residues.

The V gene is TRBV6-6, the J gene TRBJ2-5; no definite D call. The end of the DNA aligns better with TRBJ2-7, so the J call may be wrong. The CDR3 totals 12 residues. In germline, CDR1 is MNHNY, CDR2 SVGAGI (reference sequence). The CDR3 is CASSYQAYEQYF. CDR3 DNA: TGTGCCAGCAGTTACCAAGCCTACGAGCAGTACTTC.

In its sample, this clone was seen a few times. J is TRBJ2-3 and V is TRBV7-3, with 8 positions matching TRBD1. The V gene's germline CDR1 is SGHTA and CDR2 FQGTGA. The CDR3 runs to 14 residues. Trimming took 5 bases from V and 4 from J; bases not matched to a gene: 5. In DNA, the CDR3 is TGTGCCAGCAGCCCAGGACAGGGCCCAGATACGCAGTATTTT. Protein: CASSPGQGPDTQYF.

The chain has TRBV9 and TRBJ2-5; perhaps TRBD2 as D (6 bases). Trimming shortened V by 4 bases and J by 5 bases, and 18 bases separated the two germline ends. Germline V CDR1 and CDR2: SGDLS, YYNGEE. The CDR3 runs to 15 residues. CDR3 region: CASSPRGGREETQYF. CDR3 nucleotides: TGTGCCAGCAGCCCCCGAGGAGGGCGTGAGGAGACCCAGTACTTC.

V usage is TRBV11-3 and J usage is TRBJ2-7; a possible D gene is TRBD2 (5 bases). The germline CDR1 and CDR2 sequences are SGHNT and YENEEA. The CDR3 spans 15 residues. The ends were cut back, 1 base at V and 4 bases at J, with 14 bases in the middle. In DNA form, the CDR3 reads TGTGCCAGCAGCTTAGCCCCCGGACTTAATTACGAGCAGTACTTC. Its protein is CASSLAPGLNYEQYF.

This clone was found once. This chain links TRBV28 with TRBJ2-5; the D is unclear. The V and J ends lost 6 bases and 1 base respectively, with 6 bases between them. The CDR3 covers 12 residues. Per the germline V gene, CDR1 is MDHEN and CDR2 is SYDVKM. CDR3 nucleotides: TGTGCCAGCAGATCAATCCAAGAGACCCAGTACTTC. Translated: CASRSIQETQYF.

The chain is built from TRBV7-3 and TRBJ2-2, with 12 bases aligning to TRBD2. This CDR3 has 15 residues. From germline, CDR1 is SGHTA and CDR2 FQGTGA. V lost 10 bases and J lost 4; bases outside the gene matches: 7. In DNA, the CDR3 is TGTGCCACTTCTAGCGGGAGGGCCAGCACCGGGGAGCTGTTTTTT. It is translated as CATSSGRASTGELFF.

The sample holds one count of this clone. This chain links TRBV7-9 with TRBJ2-2, with no clear D. CDR1 and CDR2 (germline): SEHNR, FQNEAQ (reference sequence). V was clipped by 5 bases and J by 6 bases, with 7 bases between them. CDR3 length equals 12 residues. CDR3 nucleotide sequence: TGTGCCAGCAGCCCCCTGTCCGGGGAGCTGTTTTTT. Protein sequence: CASSPLSGELFF.

This chain connects TRBV13 to TRBJ1-4; D remains ambiguous. Germline V gene lookup returns CDR1 PRHDT and CDR2 FYEKMQ (reference sequence). Trimming left V 2 bases short and J 8 bases short, with 3 bases between. The CDR3 has 11 amino acids. CDR3: CASSLREKLFF. In nucleotides, the CDR3 is TGTGCCAGCAGCTTACGGGAAAAACTGTTTTTT.

The count of this clone is one. V is TRBV28 and J is TRBJ2-1; D is perhaps TRBD1 (6 bases). V was cut by 3 bases and J by 6 bases, with 9 bases left in between. The CDR3 runs to 13 residues. Looked up from germline, CDR1 is MDHEN and CDR2 is SYDVKM. The CDR3 reads CASSFRGSNEQFF. DNA of the CDR3: TGTGCCAGCAGTTTTAGGGGGAGCAATGAGCAGTTCTTC.

The chain carries TRBV29-1 and TRBJ2-3, with D possibly being TRBD1 (5 bases). The CDR3 runs to 16 residues. Trimming left V 0 bases short and J 3 bases short, with 16 bases between. CDR1 is SQVTM, CDR2 ANQGSEA, per germline. CDR3 protein: CSVEDLKGRETDTQYF. For the CDR3, the DNA is TGCAGCGTTGAAGATCTAAAGGGCAGGGAAACAGATACGCAGTATTTT.

The count of this clone is one. V gene TRBV7-9 combines with J gene TRBJ1-2; 7 bases are shared with TRBD1. The germline V gene encodes CDR1 SEHNR and CDR2 FQNEAQ (reference sequence). There are 14 residues in the CDR3. The J segment lost 2 bases and the V segment lost 7 bases, leaving 7 bases of the junction unmatched. This CDR3 is CASIPAGGNYGYTF. Written as DNA, the CDR3 is TGTGCCAGCATACCGGCAGGGGGGAACTATGGCTACACCTTC.

This chain uses TRBV15 with TRBJ2-6; D is unresolved. This CDR3 has 15 amino acids. In germline, CDR1 is LNHNV, CDR2 YYDKDF (reference sequence). V lost 5 bases, J lost 0 bases, and 8 bases lay in between. CDR3 loop: CATSPSGSGANVLTF. CDR3 nucleotide sequence: TGTGCCACCAGCCCCAGTGGCTCTGGGGCCAACGTCCTGACTTTC. The full variable domain, its missing parts supplied by reference TRBV15 and TRBJ2-6, is DAMVIQNPRYQVTQFGKPVTLSCSQTLNHNVMYWYQQKSSQAPKLLFHYYDKDFNNEADTPDNFQSRRPNTSFCFLDIRSPGLGDTAMYLCATSPSGSGANVLTFGAGSRLTVL.

The chain links TRBV27 to TRBJ2-1; possibly TRBD2 for D (6 bases). The V gene lost 4 bases and the J gene lost 14 bases, with 18 bases spanning the gap. The length of the CDR3 is 13 residues. Per germline, CDR1 MNHEY and CDR2 SMNVEV (reference sequence). CDR3 residues: CASSSPTSNYEFF. The CDR3, as DNA: TGTGCCAGCAGTTCCCCGACTAGTAATTACGAGTTCTTC.

The V gene is TRBV28, the J gene TRBJ1-5; no firm D call. The CDR3 is 12 amino acids. CDR1 is MDHEN, CDR2 SYDVKM, per germline. Deletions cut 3 bases from V and 4 bases from J, with 4 bases between. CDR3 in DNA: TGTGCCAGCAGTTTTCGGAATCAGCCCCAGCATTTT. The encoded protein is CASSFRNQPQHF.

This sequence joins TRBV2 and TRBJ2-3; D remains unclear. The germline V gene has CDR1 SNHLY and CDR2 FYNNEI. The CDR3 length is 14 residues. This CDR3 is CVTAPITRTDTQYF. For the CDR3, the DNA is TGTGTAACAGCCCCCATCACCCGCACAGATACGCAGTATTTT.

This clone was found once. For the CDR3, the DNA is TGTGCCAGCAGCCAGTACCAAGAGACCCAGTACTTC. Residues: CASSQYQETQYF. J is TRBJ2-5 and V is TRBV7-2; no clear D gene. The CDR3 runs 12 residues. The germline V gene encodes CDR1 SGHTA and CDR2 FQGNSA. V was trimmed by 5 bases and J by 0 bases, leaving 4 bases between them. Combining the CDR3 with reference TRBV7-2 and TRBJ2-5 gives the whole variable domain GAGVSQSPSNKVTEKGKDVELRCDPISGHTALYWYRQSLGQGLEFLIYFQGNSAPDKSGLPSDRFSAERTGGSVSTLTIQRTQQEDSAVYLCASSQYQETQYFGPGTRLLVL.

As to this clone: Other DNA sequences within the sample encode an identical CDR3. J is TRBJ2-7 and V is TRBV29-1; 9 nucleotides line up with TRBD1. V shed 2 bases and J 3 bases; nucleotides not matched to a gene: 8. Germline CDR1 reads SQVTM; CDR2 reads ANQGSEA. The CDR3 runs 15 residues. The CDR3 DNA reads as TGCAGCGTTGAATCTTGGGGACAGGGTGACTACGAGCAGTACTTC. It specifies CSVESWGQGDYEQYF.

The genes are TRBV11-2 and TRBJ2-7, with D uncertain. This CDR3 comprises 12 residues. Germline V gene data show CDR1 as SGHAT and CDR2 as FQNNGV. The ends were cut back, 1 base at V and 7 bases at J, with 8 bases in the middle. DNA for the CDR3: TGTGCCAGCAGCTTAGTAGAGGATGAGCAGTACTTC. Its protein product is CASSLVEDEQYF. The whole variable domain, remainder taken from reference TRBV11-2 and TRBJ2-7, is EAGVAQSPRYKIIEKRQSVAFWCNPISGHATLYWYQQILGQGPKLLIQFQNNGVVDDSQLPKDRFSAERLKGVDSTLKIQPAKLEDSAVYLCASSLVEDEQYFGPGTRLTVT.

This chain's CDR3 is CATSTPDSGAYNEQFF. The CDR3 nucleotides read TGTGCCACCAGCACCCCTGATAGCGGGGCTTACAATGAGCAGTTCTTC. V gene TRBV15 combines with J gene TRBJ2-1, with 8 bases aligning to TRBD2. The CDR3 covers 16 residues. The germline V gene encodes CDR1 LNHNV and CDR2 YYDKDF (reference sequence). Germline trimming cut 4 bases from V and 4 bases from J; bases unmatched to any gene: 9.

The chain uses TRBV7-8 and TRBJ2-1; 10 bases are a match to TRBD2. Trimming at V came to 4 bases and at J to 6 bases, leaving 18 bases not matched to a gene. The CDR3 consists of 19 residues. Germline V gene data show CDR1 as SGHVS and CDR2 as FQNEAQ. The CDR3 DNA sequence: TGTGCCAGCAGCTCAGGGCGCAGGGGTGGTAGCGGGAGGCTCAATGAGCAGTTCTTC. This encodes CASSSGRRGGSGRLNEQFF. Using reference TRBV7-8 and TRBJ2-1 for the parts outside the CDR3, the full variable domain is GAGVSQSPRYKVAKRGQDVALRCDPISGHVSLFWYQQALGQGPEFLTYFQNEAQLDKSGLPSDRFFAERPEGSVSTLKIQRTQQEDSAVYLCASSSGRRGGSGRLNEQFFGPGTRLTVL.

J is TRBJ1-2 and V is TRBV6-6, with TRBD1 matching over 9 bases. Germline V CDR1 and CDR2: MNHNY, SVGAGI (reference sequence). There are 16 residues in the CDR3. With 4 bases clipped from V and 7 bases from J, the junction kept 13 bases outside the gene matches. The CDR3: CASSWIWSDRGSGYTF. CDR3 nucleotides: TGTGCCAGCAGTTGGATTTGGTCGGACAGGGGTTCTGGCTACACCTTC.